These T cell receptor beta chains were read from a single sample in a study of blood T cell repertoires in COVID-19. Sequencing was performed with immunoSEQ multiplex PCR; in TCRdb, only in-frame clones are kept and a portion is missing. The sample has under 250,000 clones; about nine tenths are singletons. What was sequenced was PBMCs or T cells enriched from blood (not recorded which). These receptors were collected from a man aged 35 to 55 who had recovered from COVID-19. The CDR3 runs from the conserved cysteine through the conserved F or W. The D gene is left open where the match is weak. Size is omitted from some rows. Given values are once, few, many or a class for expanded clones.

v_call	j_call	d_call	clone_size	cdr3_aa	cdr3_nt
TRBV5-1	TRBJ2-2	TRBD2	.	CASSLAASGVDTGELFF	TGCGCCAGCAGCTTGGCGGCTAGCGGGGTTGACACCGGGGAGCTGTTTTTT
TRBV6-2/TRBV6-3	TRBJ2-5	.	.	CASSYRRGEETQYF	TGTGCCAGCAGTTACAGGCGCGGGGAAGAGACCCAGTACTTC
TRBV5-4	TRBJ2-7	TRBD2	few	CASSRGTSGSGEQYF	TGTGCCAGCAGCCGGGGGACTAGCGGGTCTGGTGAGCAGTACTTC
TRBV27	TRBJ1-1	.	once	CASSLSRESQGGAFF	TGTGCCAGCAGTTTATCACGGGAATCACAGGGTGGAGCTTTCTTT
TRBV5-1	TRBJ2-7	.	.	CASSLVWGPYEQYF	TGCGCCAGCAGCTTGGTTTGGGGGCCCTACGAGCAGTACTTC
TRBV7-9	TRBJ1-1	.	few	CASSFPGENTEAFF	TGTGCCAGCAGCTTTCCGGGAGAGAACACTGAAGCTTTCTTT
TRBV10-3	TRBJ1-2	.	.	CAIKMAGPNYGYTF	TGTGCCATCAAAATGGCAGGGCCTAACTATGGCTACACCTTC
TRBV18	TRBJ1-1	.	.	CASSPFDGREAFF	TGTGCCAGCTCACCATTCGACGGCAGGGAAGCTTTCTTT
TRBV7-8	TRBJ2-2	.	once	CASSLRSGKMNTGELFF	TGTGCCAGCAGCTTAAGGAGTGGAAAGATGAACACCGGGGAGCTGTTTTTT
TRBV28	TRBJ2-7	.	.	CASSLAPAYEQYF	TGTGCCAGCAGCCTCGCGCCCGCCTACGAGCAGTACTTC
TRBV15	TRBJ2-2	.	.	CATSRDKSGAGELFF	TGTGCCACCAGCAGAGATAAGTCAGGGGCGGGGGAGCTGTTTTTT
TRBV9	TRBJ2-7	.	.	CASSVATGFYEQYF	TGTGCCAGCAGCGTAGCTACAGGATTCTACGAGCAGTACTTC
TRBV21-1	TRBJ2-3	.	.	CASRKEGRQCPDTQYF	TGTGCCAGCAGAAAAGAAGGAAGACAGTGCCCAGATACGCAGTATTTT
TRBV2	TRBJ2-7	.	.	CASWQGSYEQYF	TGTGCCAGCTGGCAGGGCTCCTACGAGCAGTACTTC
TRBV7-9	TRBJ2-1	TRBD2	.	CASSFSGRAGNEQFF	TGTGCCAGCAGCTTTAGCGGGAGGGCCGGCAATGAGCAGTTCTTC
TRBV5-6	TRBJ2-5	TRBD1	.	CASSLGIAGQVQETQYF	TGTGCCAGCAGCTTGGGGATCGCGGGACAGGTCCAAGAGACCCAGTACTTC
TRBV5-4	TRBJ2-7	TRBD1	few	CASSPTGAYEQYF	TGTGCCAGCAGCCCCACAGGGGCCTACGAGCAGTACTTC
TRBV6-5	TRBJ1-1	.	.	CASSLEKGRGAFF	TGTGCCAGCAGTTTAGAAAAGGGGAGGGGGGCTTTCTTT
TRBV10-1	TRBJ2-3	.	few	CASSDTEAGCTDTQYF	TGCGCCAGCAGTGATACCGAGGCGGGATGCACAGATACGCAGTATTTT
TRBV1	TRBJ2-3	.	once	CTSSQECGLARQRDTQYF	TGCACCAGCAGCCAAGAGTGTGGACTAGCAAGGCAGAGGGATACGCAGTATTTT
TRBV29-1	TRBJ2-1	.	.	CSVDRRSDTNYNEQFF	TGCAGCGTTGACCGCCGCAGCGATACTAACTACAATGAGCAGTTCTTC
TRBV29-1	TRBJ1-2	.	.	CSVEDRGRYTF	TGCAGCGTTGAAGATAGGGGCCGCTACACCTTC
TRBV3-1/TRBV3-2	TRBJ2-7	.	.	CASSQDLDSRNEQYF	TGTGCCAGCAGCCAAGATTTGGACTCGAGGAACGAGCAGTACTTC
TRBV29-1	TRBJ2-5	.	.	CSVEPGGETQYF	TGCAGCGTTGAGCCCGGGGGAGAGACCCAGTACTTC
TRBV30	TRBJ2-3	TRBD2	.	CAWSVTSGSGDTQYF	TGTGCCTGGAGTGTAACGAGCGGGAGTGGAGATACGCAGTATTTT
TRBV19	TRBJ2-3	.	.	CASSTSGDTQYF	TGTGCCAGTAGCACTTCGGGGGATACGCAGTATTTT
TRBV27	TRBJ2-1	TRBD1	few	CASSLGDRGNEQFF	TGTGCCAGCAGTTTAGGGGACAGGGGGAATGAGCAGTTCTTC
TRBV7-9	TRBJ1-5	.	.	CASSRLPGQTYSNQPQHF	TGTGCCAGCAGCCGCCTCCCAGGGCAGACATATAGCAATCAGCCCCAGCATTTT
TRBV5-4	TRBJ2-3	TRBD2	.	CASSRTSSTDTQYF	TGTGCCAGCAGCCGGACTAGCAGCACAGATACGCAGTATTTT
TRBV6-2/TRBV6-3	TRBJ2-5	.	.	CASSYSASVQETQYF	TGTGCCAGCAGTTACTCTGCTAGCGTACAAGAGACCCAGTACTTC
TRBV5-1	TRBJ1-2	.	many	CASRLLLGDGYTF	TGCGCCAGCAGACTCCTTTTAGGGGATGGCTACACCTTC
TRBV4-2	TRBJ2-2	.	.	CASSQDGGYNTGELFF	TGTGCCAGCAGCCAAGATGGGGGGTACAACACCGGGGAGCTGTTTTTT
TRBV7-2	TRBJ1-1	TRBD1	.	CASSLNRGTEAFF	TGTGCCAGCAGCTTAAACAGGGGGACTGAAGCTTTCTTT
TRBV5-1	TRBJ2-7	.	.	CASSSFERGNEQYF	TGCGCCAGCAGCTCTTTCGAAAGAGGGAACGAGCAGTACTTC
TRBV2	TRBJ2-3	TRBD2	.	CASRLLAGGAADTQYF	TGTGCCAGCAGATTACTAGCGGGAGGGGCGGCAGATACGCAGTATTTT
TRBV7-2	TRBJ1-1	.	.	CASSLDRRGAFF	TGTGCCAGCAGCTTAGATCGGCGGGGGGCTTTCTTT